The 20 T cell receptor beta chains given below trace back to one sample, sequenced in a study of beta chain features in type 1 diabetes. Study findings and constraints: TCRB CDR3s from Type 1 diabetes patients were moderately but significantly shorter in all four CD4+ subsets.

No antigen has been assigned to these receptors. The entirety of the isolated RNA underwent reverse transcription, so expressed TCRB transcripts were sequenced. Only in-frame clones appear in the TCRdb table, and some are missing; sequencing was by immunoSEQ multiplex PCR. This sample has about 190,000 clones, with roughly 8% found just once. The sample consisted of central memory CD4+ T cells from blood. These receptor sequences come from a young man with type 1 diabetes.

This chain connects TRBV13 to TRBJ2-5, with D maybe TRBD2 (6 bases). CDR3 length equals 17 residues. CDR1 is PRHDT, CDR2 FYEKMQ, per germline (reference sequence). The germline V and J ends were trimmed by 2 bases and 3 bases, with 19 bases remaining between them. CDR3 sequence reads: CASSLRRGLPNKETQYF. The CDR3 DNA follows: TGTGCCAGCAGCTTAAGGCGGGGACTGCCCAACAAAGAGACCCAGTACTTC. Drawing the rest from reference TRBV13 and TRBJ2-5, the complete variable domain is AAGVIQSPRHLIKEKRETATLKCYPIPRHDTVYWYQQGPGQDPQFLISFYEKMQSDKGSIPDRFSAQQFSDYHSELNMSSLELGDSALYFCASSLRRGLPNKETQYFGPGTRLLVL.

The chain uses TRBV7-8 and TRBJ1-4, with unresolved D. Trimming pared 5 bases from V and 5 bases from J, leaving 15 bases between. CDR1 is SGHVS and CDR2 is FQNEAQ in the germline V gene. The CDR3 length is 15 residues. The CDR3, as DNA: TGTGCCAGCAGCCCGCTGCGGATTTCAAATGAAAAACTGTTTTTT. Protein product: CASSPLRISNEKLFF.

This clone showed up just a few times. The chain carries TRBV2 and TRBJ1-1; D remains unclear. The CDR3 runs 16 residues. Germline V gene sequence: CDR1 SNHLY, CDR2 FYNNEI. V shed 8 bases and J shed 1 base, with 20 bases lying between them. CDR3: CASYPGGIGKNTEAFF. CDR3 bases: TGTGCCAGCTACCCCGGAGGAATAGGGAAGAACACTGAAGCTTTCTTT.

The chain recombines TRBV2 with TRBJ2-1; D remains ambiguous. Trimming stripped 6 bases from V and 0 bases from J, with 6 bases between. The CDR3 length is 13 residues. Germline V CDR1 and CDR2: SNHLY, FYNNEI. CDR3 DNA: TGTGCCAGCAGACTGTTCTCCTACAATGAGCAGTTCTTC. Translation gives CASRLFSYNEQFF.

This clone turned up a few times. The chain has TRBV6-5 and TRBJ2-1; the match to TRBD2 covers 10 bases. This CDR3 region has 15 residues. Germline V CDR1 and CDR2: MNHEY, SVGAGI. The ends lost 6 bases at V and 7 bases at J; junction bases unmatched: 9. CDR3 amino acids: CASSRSGGAVNEQFF. CDR3 in DNA: TGTGCCAGCAGCCGAAGCGGGGGGGCTGTGAATGAGCAGTTCTTC.

This chain links TRBV5-1 with TRBJ2-1; possibly TRBD2 for D (5 bases). The CDR3 is 14 residues long. Trimming took 1 base from V and 0 from J, leaving 5 bases between them. Germline V gene data show CDR1 as SGHRS and CDR2 as YFSETQ. For the CDR3, the DNA is TGCGCCAGCAGCTTGCGGGACTCCTACAATGAGCAGTTCTTC. This translates into CASSLRDSYNEQFF.

This clone was observed a few times. This chain uses TRBV5-4 with TRBJ1-5; weak D call: TRBD1 (6 bases). Germline CDR1 and CDR2: SGHNT and YYREEE (reference sequence). V dropped 2 bases and J dropped 3 bases, with 12 bases sitting between them. This CDR3 region has 15 residues. CDR3 DNA sequence: TGTGCCAGCAGCTTCGGGGGGCGCGACAATCAGCCCCAGCATTTT. Translating gives CASSFGGRDNQPQHF.

This chain uses TRBV29-1 with TRBJ1-5; D may be TRBD1 (6 bases). The CDR3 is made up of 13 amino acids. In germline, CDR1 is SQVTM, CDR2 ANQGSEA. Deletions cut 7 bases from V and 7 bases from J, with 17 bases between. The CDR3 region has the DNA TGCAGCGGATCACAGGGTTCAGGGCAGCCCCAGCATTTT. It specifies CSGSQGSGQPQHF.

The V gene is TRBV7-2, the J gene TRBJ2-1, with unresolved D. Germline V gene sequence: CDR1 SGHTA, CDR2 FQGNSA. V was shortened by 0 bases and J by 5 bases, with 11 bases between the two germline ends. The CDR3 has 15 amino acids. The CDR3 DNA reads TGTGCCAGCAGCTTAGCGTACAGCCCCCACAATGAGCAGTTCTTC. Translated: CASSLAYSPHNEQFF. Filled out from reference TRBV7-2 and TRBJ2-1, the complete variable domain reads GAGVSQSPSNKVTEKGKDVELRCDPISGHTALYWYRQSLGQGLEFLIYFQGNSAPDKSGLPSDRFSAERTGGSVSTLTIQRTQQEDSAVYLCASSLAYSPHNEQFFGPGTRLTVL.

The chain has TRBV6-5 and TRBJ1-2, with D maybe TRBD1 (6 bases). The length of the CDR3 is 13 residues. Germline assignment: CDR1 MNHEY and CDR2 SVGAGI. V was shortened by 2 bases and J by 8 bases, with 12 bases between the two germline ends. For the CDR3, the DNA is TGTGCCAGCAGTTACGGCAGGGGTTACGGCTACACCTTC. The encoded protein is CASSYGRGYGYTF.

Only a few counts were recorded for this clone. V and J are TRBV5-4 and TRBJ2-7; D remains unclear. The CDR3 is 15 amino acids. Germline values: CDR1 SGHNT, CDR2 YYREEE (reference sequence). Trimming took off 0 bases at V and 3 bases at J, with 13 bases between the two ends. The CDR3: CASSLGQATDYEQYF. The CDR3 DNA sequence: TGTGCCAGCAGCTTGGGTCAGGCAACAGACTACGAGCAGTACTTC.

This clone has only a few counts. The gene calls are TRBV5-1 and TRBJ1-3; 9 nucleotides line up with TRBD1. Germline CDR1 and CDR2: SGHRS and YFSETQ. V shed 4 bases and J 0 bases; nucleotides not matched to a gene: 8. CDR3 length: 17 residues. CDR3 in amino acids: CASSLGDRDHSGNTIYF. Written as DNA, the CDR3 is TGCGCCAGCAGCCTTGGGGACAGGGATCACTCTGGAAACACCATATATTTT.

This clone was picked up a small number of times. This chain joins TRBV28 and TRBJ1-2, with a weak D call TRBD1 (5 bases). Germline CDR1 is MDHEN and CDR2 is SYDVKM. The CDR3 length is 14 residues. Trimming cost V 4 bases and J 3 bases, with 12 bases left between them. CDR3 sequence: CASSSQGFYYGYTF. CDR3 DNA sequence: TGTGCCAGCAGTTCTCAGGGATTTTACTATGGCTACACCTTC.

This clone was detected a few times. This sequence joins TRBV27 and TRBJ2-4, with TRBD2 matching over 10 bases. Trimming removed 4 bases from V and 7 bases from J; junction bases left unmatched: 1. Germline-derived CDR1 and CDR2 are MNHEY and SMNVEV (reference sequence). CDR3 length: 13 residues. CDR3 nucleotide sequence: TGTGCCAGCAGTTCGGGACTAGCGAACATTCAGTACTTC. Its translation: CASSSGLANIQYF.

This clone was counted only a few times. The genes are TRBV5-4 and TRBJ2-5; TRBD2 agrees at 8 bases. Germline CDR1 SGHNT, CDR2 YYREEE (reference sequence). The CDR3 has 14 residues. The ends lost 4 bases at V and 6 bases at J; junction bases unmatched: 8. CDR3 residues: CASSRPGGKQTQYF. CDR3 bases: TGTGCCAGCAGCCGCCCGGGGGGGAAACAGACCCAGTACTTC.

This clone was picked up a small number of times. V usage is TRBV2 and J usage is TRBJ1-3; D not resolved. V gave up 7 bases and J gave up 0 bases, with 7 bases separating them. The CDR3 is made up of 13 amino acids. CDR1 is SNHLY and CDR2 is FYNNEI in the germline V gene. CDR3 sequence (DNA): TGTGCCAGCATCCGGGACTCTGGAAACACCATATATTTT. Protein sequence: CASIRDSGNTIYF.

The chain links TRBV4-1 to TRBJ1-2; 7 positions match TRBD1. V dropped 4 bases and J dropped 7; count of bases not matched to a gene: 9. Germline V gene sequence: CDR1 MGHRA, CDR2 YSYEKL. The CDR3 totals 14 residues. The chain's CDR3 is CASSRQPTGSGYTF. The DNA of the CDR3 is TGCGCCAGCAGCCGGCAACCGACAGGGAGTGGCTACACCTTC.

The V gene is TRBV5-1, the J gene TRBJ1-5; TRBD1 matches 9 bases. The J segment lost 9 bases and the V segment lost 2 bases, leaving 15 bases of the junction unmatched. CDR3 size: 17 residues. The V gene's germline CDR1 is SGHRS and CDR2 YFSETQ. Here the CDR3 reads CASSLDRGSPPEGPQHF. The CDR3 DNA sequence: TGCGCCAGCAGCTTAGACAGGGGGTCCCCTCCGGAAGGGCCCCAGCATTTT.

The chain uses TRBV28 and TRBJ2-7; no reliable D call. The CDR3 covers 12 residues. V was clipped by 2 bases and J by 5 bases, with 7 bases between them. CDR1 MDHEN and CDR2 SYDVKM come from the germline V gene. CDR3: CASSLRIDEQYF. In DNA form, the CDR3 reads TGTGCCAGCAGTTTACGAATAGACGAGCAGTACTTC. The full variable domain, rest sourced from reference TRBV28 and TRBJ2-7, is DVKVTQSSRYLVKRTGEKVFLECVQDMDHENMFWYRQDPGLGLRLIYFSYDVKMKEKGDIPEGYSVSREKKERFSLILESASTNQTSMYLCASSLRIDEQYFGPGTRLTVT.

This clone was observed a handful of times. The rearrangement joins TRBV7-2 to TRBJ1-1, with TRBD1 matching over 7 bases. V was clipped by 5 bases and J by 5 bases; unmatched bases: 5. The CDR3 spans 13 residues. Germline V gene data show CDR1 as SGHTA and CDR2 as FQGNSA. The DNA for the CDR3 is TGTGCCAGCAGCCCCTACAGGGGAACTGAAGCTTTCTTT. Translation gives CASSPYRGTEAFF.